This paragraph reports one T cell receptor (beta chain). Its antigen is still unknown. The CDR3 covers 13 residues. Between the trimmed V and J ends, which lost 7 bases and 3 bases, there was a span of 16 bases. The germline V gene has CDR1 SQVTM and CDR2 ANQGSEA. The sample originates from a study of post-analysis software for immune sequencing data. Study background: Several disease courses (relapsing-remitting, secondary progressive and progressive-relapsing) of multiple sclerosis were included.

The TCR beta cDNA libraries contained unique molecular identifiers. TCRdb reprocessed the PCR reads via MiXCR and lists one record per CDR3 protein. In the table there are about 540,000 distinct CDR3 sequences, about a third of which are singletons. The study, taken as a whole, reports: Normalized Chao1 diversity was significantly reduced in patients versus controls. When patients were compared with controls, 5 or 6 TRBV segments were more frequent, TRBV5-6, TRBV5-1 and TRBV20-1 among them.

The sequence was obtained from a girl aged 2 to 17 with multiple sclerosis. The chain has TRBV29-1 and TRBJ2-7, with D tentatively TRBD1 or TRBD2 (5 bases each). Material for sequencing was blood. This chain's CDR3 is CSAGMGEGYEQYF. The CDR3 DNA reads as TGCAGCGCAGGTATGGGGGAAGGCTACGAGCAGTACTTC.